One and the same sample provided the 18 T cell receptor beta chains below, sequenced in a study of identical twins. TCRdb processed the 5' RACE reads anew with MiXCR; each CDR3 protein has one entry. The repertoire includes 600,000 to 800,000 distinct CDR3 sequences, roughly 20% of them detected once, and over 4% sits in the top ten. These same records also appear under a second study, on T cells expressing NK-cell markers.

Sequencing used PBMCs. The source of these receptors is a woman under 30 in good health.

This clonotype was recorded many times. V is TRBV29-1 and J is TRBJ1-5; D may be TRBD1 (5 bases). CDR1 and CDR2 from the germline V gene are SQVTM and ANQGSEA. V lost 5 bases and J lost 4, with 15 bases in between. The CDR3 is made up of 14 amino acids. CDR3 sequence: CSVIEGTTNQPQHF. The CDR3 nucleotides are TGCAGCGTTATTGAGGGGACCACTAATCAGCCCCAGCATTTT.

The rearrangement uses TRBV27 and TRBJ1-3; D unclear. This CDR3 has 14 residues. Germline V gene lookup returns CDR1 MNHEY and CDR2 SMNVEV (reference sequence). V lost 3 bases and J lost 1, with 7 bases in between. CDR3 residues: CASSFLGSGNTIYF. CDR3 sequence (DNA): TGTGCCAGCAGTTTCCTGGGGTCTGGAAACACCATATATTTT.

This clonotype was detected many times. This chain joins TRBV11-2 and TRBJ2-3; TRBD1 is a possible D gene (5 bases). This CDR3 is built from 16 residues. The germline V gene has CDR1 SGHAT and CDR2 FQNNGV. Trimming pared 5 bases from V and 1 base from J, leaving 16 bases between. Here the CDR3 DNA reads TGTGCCAGCAGCCGCCAGGGCGTCCCTGGCACAGATACGCAGTATTTT. Its translation is CASSRQGVPGTDTQYF.

This chain uses TRBV7-6 with TRBJ1-1; the match to TRBD1 covers 9 bases. Germline assignment: CDR1 SGHVS and CDR2 FNYEAQ. The CDR3 runs 16 residues. The V gene end was trimmed by 7 bases and the J gene end by 4 bases; junction bases not matched to a gene: 13. The CDR3 sequence is CASISGTGTLGTEAFF. CDR3 DNA sequence: TGTGCCAGCATCTCGGGGACAGGGACCTTGGGCACTGAAGCTTTCTTT.

This clonotype was counted between two and nine times. The chain has TRBV9 and TRBJ2-3, with TRBD2 identical over 10 bases. From germline, CDR1 is SGDLS and CDR2 YYNGEE. V lost 0 bases to trimming and J lost 9 bases; unmatched junction nucleotides: 10. The CDR3 has 16 residues. The chain's CDR3 is CASSVGPSGGQGTQYF. For the CDR3, the DNA is TGTGCCAGCAGCGTAGGACCTAGCGGGGGCCAGGGGACGCAGTATTTT.

The gene calls are TRBV12-3 or TRBV12-4 and TRBJ2-1; D ambiguous. V gave up 5 bases and J gave up 5 bases, with 16 bases separating them. The CDR3 sequence is 15 residues long. CDR3 sequence reads: CASSPTPTTHNEQFF. As DNA, the CDR3 is TGTGCCAGCAGTCCGACCCCTACCACCCACAATGAGCAGTTCTTC.

This sequence joins TRBV12-3 or TRBV12-4 and TRBJ1-2, with D unresolved. Trimming took off 2 bases at V and 4 bases at J, with 8 bases between the two ends. This CDR3 spans 13 amino acids. CDR3 in amino acids: CASSLIGSYGYTF. The CDR3, as DNA: TGTGCCAGCAGTTTAATCGGGAGCTATGGCTACACCTTC.

The V call is TRBV20-1, the J call TRBJ2-6, with D tentatively TRBD2 (7 bases). Germline-derived CDR1 and CDR2 are DFQATT and SNEGSKA (reference sequence). V was shortened by 7 bases and J by 3 bases, with 13 bases between the two germline ends. The CDR3 has 14 amino acids. In nucleotides, the CDR3 is TGCAGTGTCATGGGGGGGCTTGGGGCCAACGTCCTGACTTTC. Translating it yields CSVMGGLGANVLTF.

This chain joins TRBV5-1 and TRBJ2-2, with D hard to call. Trimming took off 1 base at V and 6 bases at J, with 10 bases between the two ends. This CDR3 spans 14 amino acids. Germline-derived CDR1 and CDR2 are SGHRS and YFSETQ. The CDR3 region is CASSLSSGAGELFF. The CDR3 DNA reads TGCGCCAGCAGCTTGTCGAGTGGGGCCGGGGAGCTGTTTTTT. The variable domain in full, completed from reference TRBV5-1 and TRBJ2-2, reads KAGVTQTPRYLIKTRGQQVTLSCSPISGHRSVSWYQQTPGQGLQFLFEYFSETQRNKGNFPGRFSGRQFSNSRSEMNVSTLELGDSALYLCASSLSSGAGELFFGEGSRLTVL.

There are a few counts of this clonotype. The V call is TRBV10-3, the J call TRBJ2-1; D may be TRBD2 (7 bases). Per the germline V gene, CDR1 is ENHRY and CDR2 is SYGVKD. The CDR3 has 14 residues. V was pared by 6 bases and J by 8 bases, with 17 bases between. The CDR3 reads CAISPLGGGDEQFF. The CDR3 DNA reads TGTGCCATCAGCCCGCTAGGGGGGGGCGATGAGCAGTTCTTC.

The chain combines TRBV5-5 with TRBJ2-5; 11 bases match TRBD2. This CDR3 is 16 amino acids long. Trimming cost V 0 bases and J 4 bases; bases outside gene matches: 5. Germline V gene sequence: CDR1 SGHKS, CDR2 YYEKEE (reference sequence). The CDR3 nucleotides are TGTGCCAGCAGCTTGGTTAGCGGGAGGGCCGGAGAGACCCAGTACTTC. Translation: CASSLVSGRAGETQYF.

The chain couples TRBV7-2 to TRBJ2-1; 15 positions match TRBD2. CDR3 length equals 19 residues. V lost 2 bases, J lost 7 bases, and 12 bases stayed unmatched. CDR1 and CDR2 (germline): SGHTA, FQGNSA. The CDR3 DNA reads as TGTGCCAGCAGCTTATCGGGACTAGCGGGAGGAAATCCGGGGAATGAGCAGTTCTTC. Translation: CASSLSGLAGGNPGNEQFF. Full variable domain (rest looked up from reference TRBV7-2 and TRBJ2-1): GAGVSQSPSNKVTEKGKDVELRCDPISGHTALYWYRQSLGQGLEFLIYFQGNSAPDKSGLPSDRFSAERTGGSVSTLTIQRTQQEDSAVYLCASSLSGLAGGNPGNEQFFGPGTRLTVL.

This clonotype was counted ten times or more. The chain uses TRBV11-2 and TRBJ2-3, with 12 bases lining up with TRBD2. V gave up 3 bases and J gave up 7 bases; unmatched junction bases: 17. CDR1 is SGHAT, CDR2 FQNNGV, per germline. The CDR3 extends over 19 amino acids. In DNA form, the CDR3 reads TGTGCCAGCAGCTTCTCCCTTCGTCCTCTAGCGGGAGGGCCTTATACGCAGTATTTT. This translates into CASSFSLRPLAGGPYTQYF.

The chain links TRBV27 to TRBJ2-6, with D unclear. Germline V gives CDR1 MNHEY, CDR2 SMNVEV (reference sequence). Between the trimmed V and J ends, which lost 4 bases and 0 bases, there was a span of 4 bases. The CDR3 extends over 14 amino acids. Here the CDR3 DNA reads TGTGCCAGCAGTTCGTACTCTGGGGCCAACGTCCTGACTTTC. Its translation is CASSSYSGANVLTF.

A few counts support this clonotype. This CDR3 reads CSARGGRALNEQFF. The CDR3 DNA reads as TGCAGTGCCCGGGGCGGGAGGGCCCTCAATGAGCAGTTCTTC. V usage is TRBV20-1 and J usage is TRBJ2-1; 9 positions agree with TRBD2. The germline V gene encodes CDR1 DFQATT and CDR2 SNEGSKA (reference sequence). The CDR3 length is 14 residues. V gave up 6 bases and J gave up 6 bases; unmatched junction bases: 9.

This clonotype was picked up many times. V is TRBV12-3 or TRBV12-4 and J is TRBJ1-1, with D uncertain. CDR3 length: 10 amino acids. V lost 7 bases to trimming and J lost 11 bases, with 11 bases between them. In DNA form, the CDR3 reads TGTGCCAGCACCCTCACAAGCGCTTTCTTT. Amino acids: CASTLTSAFF.

This clonotype was counted a few times. The rearrangement uses TRBV12-3 or TRBV12-4 and TRBJ2-2; tentatively, D is TRBD1 or TRBD2 (5 bases each). This CDR3 comprises 12 residues. Trimming shortened V by 11 bases and J by 6 bases, and 13 bases separated the two germline ends. The CDR3 here is CAGRIGAGELFF. In DNA, the CDR3 is TGTGCCGGGAGAATAGGGGCCGGGGAGCTGTTTTTT.

This clonotype was picked up a small number of times. The V call is TRBV20-1, the J call TRBJ2-7; D call uncertain. The CDR3 runs 16 residues. CDR1 is DFQATT, CDR2 SNEGSKA, per germline (reference sequence). Trimming stripped 1 base from V and 4 bases from J, with 20 bases between. CDR3 sequence reads: CSARGAPRDVGYEQYF. The CDR3 bases are TGCAGTGCTAGAGGGGCCCCGCGCGACGTGGGATACGAGCAGTACTTC.